This TCR beta chain was recorded in a study of shared clonotypes between healthy human individuals. Assay: immunoSEQ multiplex PCR; the TCRdb copy retains only in-frame clones and omits some. The table shows roughly 1,000,000 clones, with 78% occurring only once. Germline-derived CDR1 and CDR2 are SQVTM and ANQGSEA. Trimming removed 6 bases from V and 6 bases from J; junction bases left unmatched: 7. The CDR3 loop spans 13 amino acids. The source of this sequence is a man aged 18 to 35 in good health. Some clones in this sample may be carry-over from other donors' samples. This rearrangement joins TRBV29-1 to TRBJ2-7, with TRBD2 matching over 11 bases. Sample: memory CD4+ T cells from PBMCs. Documented subset: CD45RA-negative fraction. Here the CDR3 reads CSVATSGKLEQYF. CDR3 DNA: TGCAGCGTCGCGACTAGCGGGAAGCTCGAGCAGTACTTC.